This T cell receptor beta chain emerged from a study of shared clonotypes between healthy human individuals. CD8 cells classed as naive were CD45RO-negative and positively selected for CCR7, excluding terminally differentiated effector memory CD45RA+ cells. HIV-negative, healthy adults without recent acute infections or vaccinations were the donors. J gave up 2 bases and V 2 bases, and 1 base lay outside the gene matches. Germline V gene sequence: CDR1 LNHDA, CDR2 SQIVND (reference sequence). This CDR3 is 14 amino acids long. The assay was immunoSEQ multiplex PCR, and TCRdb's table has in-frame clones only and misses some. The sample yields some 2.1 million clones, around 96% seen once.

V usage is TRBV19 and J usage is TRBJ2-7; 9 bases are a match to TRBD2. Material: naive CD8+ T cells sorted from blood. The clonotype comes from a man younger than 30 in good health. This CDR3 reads CASSITSGPYEQYF. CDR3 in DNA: TGTGCCAGTAGTATAACTAGCGGGCCCTACGAGCAGTACTTC.